Sequencing of this TCR beta chain was carried out in a study of vaccination effects on CD4 cells after COVID-19. Details on this clone: The antigen is undetermined.

Assay used: immunoSEQ multiplex PCR; TCRdb lists only in-frame clones, some missing. The table has tens of thousands of clones, roughly 80% seen once. Following culture for around 10 days, CD4+ T cells were isolated. Either the BNT162b2 or mRNA-1273 vaccine was given to participants in two doses. Source: CD4+ T cells from PBMCs cultured without peptide, taken after COVID-19 vaccination. The sequence was obtained from a human donor who received a COVID-19 vaccine.

The CDR3 sequence: CASSLDLNTGELFF. In DNA form, the CDR3 reads TGTGCCAGCAGCTTAGACCTTAACACCGGGGAGCTGTTTTTT. The chain has TRBV7-3 and TRBJ2-2; D not certain. Trimming shortened V by 2 bases and J by 2 bases, and 6 bases separated the two germline ends. This CDR3 contains 14 residues. Germline V CDR1 and CDR2: SGHTA, FQGTGA.